This TCR beta chain was found in a study of cytomegalovirus exposure and HLA in healthy donors. Points from the study as a whole: What TCR beta sequences reportedly achieved was accurate prediction of HLA-A and HLA-B alleles in most subjects.

The germline V gene encodes CDR1 SNHLY and CDR2 FYNNEI. Trimming pared 8 bases from V and 6 bases from J, leaving 11 bases between. CDR3 size: 13 residues. PCR amplification relied on 60 Vbeta primers (plus 13 Jbeta primers). Authors' processing steps: Later, about 80 million unique TCR beta chains were counted in an analysis, and roughly 11 million of them were shared. The table came from immunoSEQ multiplex PCR; TCRdb's copy has only in-frame clones and leaves some out. The D gene and trimming were derived from the DNA, and the V and J assignments and clone size from that table. This sample yields about 160,000 clones, of which about 83% are seen a single time; 0.65% to 0.9% belongs to the top ten. This clone was observed a single time. What it recognizes is unknown.

The genes are TRBV2 and TRBJ1-6; D perhaps matches TRBD1 (5 bases). Sequencing input: PBMCs. The TCR comes from a woman aged 25 to 39 in good health and CMV-seronegative. The CDR3 coding sequence is TGTGCCAGCCGGGAGGGGACTAATTCACCCCTCCACTTT. This translates into CASREGTNSPLHF.